These T cell receptor beta chains were read from a single sample in a study of shared clonotypes between healthy human individuals. Generated by immunoSEQ multiplex PCR, the TCRdb table keeps only in-frame clones and is missing some. The table shows 950,000 to 1,100,000 clones, with about 75% occurring only once. Sequencing input: memory CD4+ T cells sorted from blood. These receptors were collected from a man aged 18 to 30 in good health. Each CDR3 is given with its conserved first and last residue. D genes are given only for firm matches. Size values are once, few and many counts, or a class for expanded clones, and some rows have none.

J gene: TRBJ1-4; D gene: .; clone size: once; V gene: TRBV7-8; CDR3 DNA: TGTGCCAGCAGCTTTTTACCAACTAATGAAAAACTGTTTTTT; CDR3 protein: CASSFLPTNEKLFF
J gene: TRBJ2-3; D gene: TRBD2; clone size: .; V gene: TRBV5-1; CDR3 DNA: TGCGCCAGCAGCTCTCGGGGGACTAGCGGGAGTAATACAGATACGCAGTATTTT; CDR3 protein: CASSSRGTSGSNTDTQYF
J gene: TRBJ2-3; D gene: .; clone size: .; V gene: TRBV5-1; CDR3 DNA: TGCGCCAGCAGCCCCAGGGGGGGGTCAGATACGCAGTATTTT; CDR3 protein: CASSPRGGSDTQYF
J gene: TRBJ2-1; D gene: TRBD2; clone size: .; V gene: TRBV5-1; CDR3 DNA: TGCGCCAGCAGCTGGGGGACTAGCGGGAGAGTTGGCTACAATGAGCAGTTCTTC; CDR3 protein: CASSWGTSGRVGYNEQFF
J gene: TRBJ2-5; D gene: TRBD2; clone size: .; V gene: TRBV9; CDR3 DNA: TGTGCCAGCAGCGTAGGGATAGCGGGACTACAAGAGACCCAGTACTTC; CDR3 protein: CASSVGIAGLQETQYF
J gene: TRBJ2-5; D gene: .; clone size: many; V gene: TRBV7-2; CDR3 DNA: TGTGCCAGCAGCGTCGGAGAGACCCAGTACTTC; CDR3 protein: CASSVGETQYF
J gene: TRBJ2-7; D gene: .; clone size: .; V gene: TRBV7-9; CDR3 DNA: TGTGCCAGCAGCTCAACAGGGAAAACTACGTACGAGCAGTACTTC; CDR3 protein: CASSSTGKTTYEQYF
J gene: TRBJ2-5; D gene: TRBD2; clone size: .; V gene: TRBV5-1; CDR3 DNA: TGCGCCAGCAGCTTGGATAGCGGGAGAGAGACCCAGTACTTC; CDR3 protein: CASSLDSGRETQYF
J gene: TRBJ1-5; D gene: TRBD1; clone size: .; V gene: TRBV6-5; CDR3 DNA: TGTGCCAGCAGACTACAGGGGGATAGCAATCAGCCCCAGCATTTT; CDR3 protein: CASRLQGDSNQPQHF
J gene: TRBJ2-7; D gene: .; clone size: .; V gene: TRBV27; CDR3 DNA: TGTGCCAGCAGTTTCGGGCTGGGGGGCTACGAGCAGTACTTC; CDR3 protein: CASSFGLGGYEQYF
J gene: TRBJ2-6; D gene: .; clone size: .; V gene: TRBV14; CDR3 DNA: TGTGCCAGCAGCCAAGTCGGTGCGATTTCTGGGGCCAACGTCCTGACTTTC; CDR3 protein: CASSQVGAISGANVLTF
J gene: TRBJ2-6; D gene: .; clone size: .; V gene: TRBV23-1; CDR3 DNA: TGCGCCAGCAGTCCCCTAGGCAGTTTTTCTGGGGCCAACGTCCTGACTTTC; CDR3 protein: CASSPLGSFSGANVLTF
J gene: TRBJ2-5; D gene: .; clone size: .; V gene: TRBV28; CDR3 DNA: TGTGCCAGCCCTCGGGGTCAAGAGACCCAGTACTTC; CDR3 protein: CASPRGQETQYF
J gene: TRBJ1-1; D gene: .; clone size: .; V gene: TRBV5-6; CDR3 DNA: TGTGCCAGCAGCTTGGAGGCAGGGATCACTGAAGCTTTCTTT; CDR3 protein: CASSLEAGITEAFF
J gene: TRBJ1-6; D gene: .; clone size: few; V gene: TRBV7-2; CDR3 DNA: TGTGCCAGCAGCTTCGGGGGGCGCGATACACCCCTCCACTTT; CDR3 protein: CASSFGGRDTPLHF
J gene: TRBJ2-5; D gene: .; clone size: .; V gene: TRBV4-3; CDR3 DNA: TGCGCCAGCAGCCAAGAACGTGAGATAGGGACCCAGTACTTC; CDR3 protein: CASSQEREIGTQYF
J gene: TRBJ2-7; D gene: .; clone size: .; V gene: TRBV7-9; CDR3 DNA: TGTGCCAGCAGCTTAGCAGGGAACTCCTACGAGCAGTACTTC; CDR3 protein: CASSLAGNSYEQYF
J gene: TRBJ2-2; D gene: TRBD1; clone size: .; V gene: TRBV11-2; CDR3 DNA: TGTGCCAGCAGCTCGCGACAGGGGACGAACACCGGGGAGCTGTTTTTT; CDR3 protein: CASSSRQGTNTGELFF
J gene: TRBJ2-5; D gene: TRBD2; clone size: .; V gene: TRBV7-8; CDR3 DNA: TGTGCCAGCAGCTTAAACGGGGGGGCCCTAGAGACCCAGTACTTC; CDR3 protein: CASSLNGGALETQYF
J gene: TRBJ2-3; D gene: .; clone size: .; V gene: TRBV11-2; CDR3 DNA: TGTGCCAGCAGCTTATTATTTGCGATCGGAGATACGCAGTATTTT; CDR3 protein: CASSLLFAIGDTQYF
J gene: TRBJ2-3; D gene: .; clone size: .; V gene: TRBV7-6; CDR3 DNA: TGTGCCAGCAGCTTCGCGGGGAAGTCAGATACGCAGTATTTT; CDR3 protein: CASSFAGKSDTQYF
J gene: TRBJ2-3; D gene: TRBD2; clone size: .; V gene: TRBV11-3; CDR3 DNA: TGTGCCAGCAGCTCGGGGGGGGTCACAGATACGCAGTATTTT; CDR3 protein: CASSSGGVTDTQYF
J gene: TRBJ1-5; D gene: TRBD1; clone size: .; V gene: TRBV19; CDR3 DNA: TGTGCCAGTAGAACAGGGGGAGGTCCTAATCAGCCCCAGCATTTT; CDR3 protein: CASRTGGGPNQPQHF
J gene: TRBJ1-4; D gene: TRBD1; clone size: many; V gene: TRBV2; CDR3 DNA: TGTGCCAGCAGGGACCGGACAGGAAATGAAAAACTGTTTTTT; CDR3 protein: CASRDRTGNEKLFF
J gene: TRBJ1-1; D gene: .; clone size: .; V gene: TRBV29-1; CDR3 DNA: TGCAGCGTCTACTATTCAGGCAGGGAGAACACTGAAGCTTTCTTT; CDR3 protein: CSVYYSGRENTEAFF
J gene: TRBJ1-2; D gene: .; clone size: .; V gene: TRBV15; CDR3 DNA: TGTGCCACCAGCAGAGATCCCCAAAGTAACTATGGCTACACCTTC; CDR3 protein: CATSRDPQSNYGYTF
J gene: TRBJ2-2; D gene: .; clone size: .; V gene: TRBV7-8; CDR3 DNA: TGTGCCAGCAGCTTAGCTAGCGACGCCGGGGAGCTGTTTTTT; CDR3 protein: CASSLASDAGELFF
J gene: TRBJ1-1; D gene: .; clone size: few; V gene: TRBV5-5; CDR3 DNA: TGTGCCAGCAGCTGGAGTCGCGGAAGCACTGAAGCTTTCTTT; CDR3 protein: CASSWSRGSTEAFF
J gene: TRBJ1-1; D gene: .; clone size: .; V gene: TRBV6-1; CDR3 DNA: TGTGCCAGCAGTGAATACAGCAACACTGAAGCTTTCTTT; CDR3 protein: CASSEYSNTEAFF
J gene: TRBJ2-5; D gene: TRBD2; clone size: once; V gene: TRBV7-9; CDR3 DNA: TGTGCCAGCAGCTTGGGCGTTACTAGCGGGCCCCAAGAGACCCAGTACTTC; CDR3 protein: CASSLGVTSGPQETQYF
J gene: TRBJ2-7; D gene: TRBD2; clone size: .; V gene: TRBV6-4; CDR3 DNA: TGTGCCAGCAGTGAGAGACTAGCGGGAGGCCTATTCTACGAGCAGTACTTC; CDR3 protein: CASSERLAGGLFYEQYF
J gene: TRBJ2-3; D gene: .; clone size: few; V gene: TRBV7-2; CDR3 DNA: TGTGCCAGCAGCTTCGGACCTAGCACAGATACGCAGTATTTT; CDR3 protein: CASSFGPSTDTQYF
J gene: TRBJ1-2; D gene: TRBD1; clone size: .; V gene: TRBV28; CDR3 DNA: TGTGCCAGCAGTTCTCAGACTCCAGGGGGCATTGGCTACACCTTC; CDR3 protein: CASSSQTPGGIGYTF
J gene: TRBJ2-1; D gene: .; clone size: .; V gene: TRBV19; CDR3 DNA: TGTGCCAGTAGCCCCTCGCGGGCTCGATTCAATGAGCAGTTCTTC; CDR3 protein: CASSPSRARFNEQFF
J gene: TRBJ1-3; D gene: .; clone size: .; V gene: TRBV4-1; CDR3 DNA: TGCGCCAGCAGCCAAGTAGGGGACGGCTTGTCGCCTGGAAACACCATATATTTT; CDR3 protein: CASSQVGDGLSPGNTIYF
J gene: TRBJ2-5; D gene: TRBD2; clone size: .; V gene: TRBV28; CDR3 DNA: TGTGCCAGCACCACATCGGGGGGGCTTGGAGAGACCCAGTACTTC; CDR3 protein: CASTTSGGLGETQYF
J gene: TRBJ2-7; D gene: .; clone size: .; V gene: TRBV2; CDR3 DNA: TGTGCCAGCAGTGAAGGGGGACGCGAGCAGTACTTC; CDR3 protein: CASSEGGREQYF
J gene: TRBJ2-7; D gene: TRBD1; clone size: .; V gene: TRBV28; CDR3 DNA: TGTGCCAGCAGTTTGTACGGACAGGGGCACAACGAGCAGTACTTC; CDR3 protein: CASSLYGQGHNEQYF
J gene: TRBJ2-1; D gene: .; clone size: .; V gene: TRBV5-1; CDR3 DNA: TGCGCCAGCAGTTTAACGCCCCGGGCCTACAATGAGCAGTTCTTC; CDR3 protein: CASSLTPRAYNEQFF
J gene: TRBJ2-7; D gene: .; clone size: few; V gene: TRBV6-6; CDR3 DNA: TGTGCCAGCCGACTGCAGGGGGGACTCTACGAGCAGTACTTC; CDR3 protein: CASRLQGGLYEQYF
J gene: TRBJ1-4; D gene: .; clone size: .; V gene: TRBV19; CDR3 DNA: TGTGCCAGTAGCGCAGGGGCAGGGACTTGGAGTGAAAAACTGTTTTTT; CDR3 protein: CASSAGAGTWSEKLFF
J gene: TRBJ2-5; D gene: TRBD2; clone size: .; V gene: TRBV4-2; CDR3 DNA: TGTGCCAGCAGCCAAGATCCTAGCGGGGGGGAGACCCAGTACTTC; CDR3 protein: CASSQDPSGGETQYF
J gene: TRBJ1-1; D gene: .; clone size: few; V gene: TRBV2; CDR3 DNA: TGTGCCAGCAGTGTTCGGGGGTTGGCTTTCTTT; CDR3 protein: CASSVRGLAFF
J gene: TRBJ2-7; D gene: .; clone size: .; V gene: TRBV28; CDR3 DNA: TGTGCCAGCAGACAAGGGAAAATCGTAAGGGAGCAGTACTTC; CDR3 protein: CASRQGKIVREQYF
J gene: TRBJ1-1; D gene: .; clone size: .; V gene: TRBV6-1; CDR3 DNA: TGTGCCAGCAGTGTGGAGCGGAACACTGAAGCTTTCTTT; CDR3 protein: CASSVERNTEAFF
J gene: TRBJ2-1; D gene: .; clone size: once; V gene: TRBV7-9; CDR3 DNA: TGTGCCAGCAGCTTCTACGGGAGAGGCTCCTACAATGAGCAGTTCTTC; CDR3 protein: CASSFYGRGSYNEQFF
J gene: TRBJ2-3; D gene: .; clone size: .; V gene: TRBV5-1; CDR3 DNA: TGCGCCAGCAGCTCCTACAGTTTCCCCACAGATACGCAGTATTTT; CDR3 protein: CASSSYSFPTDTQYF
J gene: TRBJ1-3; D gene: .; clone size: .; V gene: TRBV7-2; CDR3 DNA: TGTGCCAGCAGCTTCGTAGGAAACACCATATATTTT; CDR3 protein: CASSFVGNTIYF
J gene: TRBJ2-1; D gene: TRBD2; clone size: .; V gene: TRBV10-1; CDR3 DNA: TGCGCCAGCTCTGTGAGGCGGGACGGGAGGGAGCAGTTCTTC; CDR3 protein: CASSVRRDGREQFF
J gene: TRBJ2-4; D gene: .; clone size: .; V gene: TRBV9; CDR3 DNA: TGTGCCAGCAGCGAAAGCTCAGGGGGGAGGGTGGCCAAAAACATTCAGTACTTC; CDR3 protein: CASSESSGGRVAKNIQYF
J gene: TRBJ1-3; D gene: .; clone size: once; V gene: TRBV7-6; CDR3 DNA: TGTGCCAGCAGCTTATCTGGGAACGGAAACACCATATATTTT; CDR3 protein: CASSLSGNGNTIYF
J gene: TRBJ2-7; D gene: TRBD1; clone size: .; V gene: TRBV6-6; CDR3 DNA: TGTGCCAGCAGTGGTCGACAGGGGCCATACGAGCAGTACTTC; CDR3 protein: CASSGRQGPYEQYF
J gene: TRBJ2-7; D gene: TRBD1; clone size: .; V gene: TRBV11-2; CDR3 DNA: TGTGCCAGCAGCTTATCGGTCACGGACAGGGCGGGCGAGCAGTACTTC; CDR3 protein: CASSLSVTDRAGEQYF